A selection of T cell receptor beta chains follows, all from one sample in a study of T cell repertoires in cytomegalovirus infection. These receptors have no identified antigens. TCRdb re-called the reads through MiXCR, storing one row per CDR3 protein. The sample has hundreds of thousands of distinct CDR3 sequences, around 32% seen once. Sequencing used cultured CD8+ T cells from PBMCs, obtained from culture after CMV antigen stimulation. The receptors shown here come from a human donor in good health (CMV status not recorded). Some clones in this sample may be carry-over from other donors' samples. CDR3s include the opening cysteine and the closing phenylalanine or tryptophan. The order of the fields is J gene, clone size, V gene, D gene, CDR3 protein, CDR3 DNA. A D gene is named only where the DNA matches it firmly. Some rows have no size entry. The others give once, few or many, or a class for an expanded clone.

TRBJ1-1	few	TRBV12-3/TRBV12-4	.	CASSLLWESNTEAFF	TGTGCCAGCAGCCTACTCTGGGAATCGAACACTGAAGCTTTCTTT
TRBJ1-1	once	TRBV6-2/TRBV6-3	.	CANSPNTEAFF	TGTGCCAACAGTCCGAACACTGAAGCTTTCTTT
TRBJ2-1	many	TRBV7-9	.	CASSLDRARGFYNEQFF	TGTGCCAGCAGCTTAGATCGGGCGAGGGGGTTTTACAATGAGCAGTTCTTC
TRBJ2-1	few	TRBV14	TRBD2	CASSHPRAGGPFYNEQFF	TGTGCCAGCAGCCATCCTCGGGCGGGGGGGCCATTCTACAATGAGCAGTTCTTC
TRBJ2-3	.	TRBV6-2/TRBV6-3	TRBD1	CASSTQGALDTQYF	TGTGCCAGCAGTACACAGGGGGCACTGGATACGCAGTATTTT
TRBJ1-5	.	TRBV27	.	CASSLNGGEVTQPQHF	TGTGCCAGCAGTTTAAACGGGGGCGAAGTTACTCAGCCCCAGCATTTT
TRBJ1-1	.	TRBV2	.	CASTPTYTEAFF	TGTGCCAGCACCCCTACGTACACTGAAGCTTTCTTT
TRBJ2-7	.	TRBV20-1	TRBD1	CSASDRGISYEQYF	TGCAGTGCCAGCGACAGGGGAATATCCTACGAGCAGTACTTC
TRBJ2-1	few	TRBV7-9	TRBD1	CASSRRTGGYNEQFF	TGTGCCAGCAGCCGCCGGACAGGGGGATACAATGAGCAGTTCTTC
TRBJ2-5	.	TRBV24-1	TRBD2	CATSDLAGPQETQYF	TGTGCCACCAGTGATTTAGCGGGGCCCCAAGAGACCCAGTACTTC
TRBJ1-6	few	TRBV6-6	.	CASSYSISGEHSPLHF	TGTGCCAGCAGTTACTCGATTTCTGGGGAGCATTCACCCCTCCACTTT
TRBJ1-1	many	TRBV7-9	.	CASSLGGGAEAFF	TGTGCCAGCAGCTTGGGTGGGGGCGCTGAAGCTTTCTTT
TRBJ1-1	few	TRBV27	TRBD1	CASSFWTGHTEAFF	TGTGCCAGCAGTTTTTGGACAGGGCACACTGAAGCTTTCTTT
TRBJ2-3	.	TRBV25-1	TRBD1	CASSERGDSSTDTQYF	TGTGCCAGCAGTGAAAGAGGGGACAGCAGCACAGATACGCAGTATTTT
TRBJ1-5	.	TRBV6-2/TRBV6-3	.	CASRRESDPNQPQHF	TGTGCCAGCAGGAGGGAGTCAGATCCCAATCAGCCCCAGCATTTT
TRBJ1-3	.	TRBV29-1	.	CSVTGAGNTIYF	TGCAGCGTTACGGGGGCTGGAAACACCATATATTTT
TRBJ2-2	.	TRBV7-1	TRBD2	CASSERGDTGELFF	TGTGCCAGCAGCGAGCGGGGGGATACCGGGGAGCTGTTTTTT
TRBJ2-1	many	TRBV12-3/TRBV12-4	.	CASSLVADEQFF	TGTGCCAGCAGTTTGGTGGCCGATGAGCAGTTCTTC
TRBJ2-1	.	TRBV27	.	CASSFTDYNEQLF	TGTGCCAGCAGTTTCACGGACTACAATGAGCAGCTCTTC
TRBJ2-3	many	TRBV7-6	.	CASSLGVNPSTDTQYF	TGTGCCAGCAGCTTAGGGGTGAACCCTAGCACAGATACGCAGTATTTT
TRBJ2-7	few	TRBV7-2	.	CASSLGAITDYGQYF	TGTGCCAGCAGCTTAGGCGCCATCACGGACTACGGGCAGTACTTC
TRBJ1-2	many	TRBV12-3/TRBV12-4	.	CASSLEDSGYGYTF	TGTGCCAGCAGTTTAGAGGACAGTGGCTATGGCTACACCTTC
TRBJ2-1	many	TRBV7-8	TRBD2	CASSFKAGGYNEQFF	TGTGCCAGCAGCTTCAAAGCGGGGGGGTACAATGAGCAGTTCTTC
TRBJ2-3	few	TRBV7-2	TRBD2	CASSLVGGGPDTQYF	TGTGCCAGCAGCTTAGTTGGCGGGGGGCCAGATACGCAGTATTTT
TRBJ2-3	.	TRBV7-4	.	CASSPRGDDTDTQYF	TGTGCCAGCAGCCCGCGGGGCGATGACACAGATACGCAGTATTTT
TRBJ2-7	.	TRBV23-1	.	CASSQNGDEQYF	TGCGCCAGCAGTCAAAACGGGGATGAGCAGTACTTC
TRBJ2-3	.	TRBV28	TRBD1	CASNLGQGATDTQYF	TGTGCCAGCAATCTGGGACAGGGGGCGACAGATACGCAGTATTTT
TRBJ2-7	.	TRBV27	.	CASSSSGVPTYEQYF	TGTGCCAGCAGTTCCAGTGGGGTTCCCACCTACGAGCAGTACTTC
TRBJ2-1	.	TRBV18	.	CASSPPDSTYNEQFF	TGTGCCAGCTCACCACCGGATAGTACCTACAATGAGCAGTTCTTC
TRBJ1-1	.	TRBV7-9	.	CASSLAPRTEAFF	TGTGCCAGCAGCTTAGCGCCGAGAACTGAAGCTTTCTTT
TRBJ2-1	few	TRBV7-9	.	CASTGAPGLSYNEQFF	TGTGCCAGTACTGGGGCACCGGGACTCTCCTACAATGAGCAGTTCTTC
TRBJ2-1	few	TRBV19	TRBD1	CASSTRDSFNNEQFF	TGTGCCAGTAGTACCCGGGACAGTTTTAACAATGAGCAGTTCTTC
TRBJ2-4	many	TRBV7-8	TRBD1	CASSLRQGTYKNIQYF	TGTGCCAGCAGCCTTCGACAGGGAACCTACAAAAACATTCAGTACTTC
TRBJ2-7	.	TRBV20-1	TRBD1	CSARDWDRGPYEQYF	TGCAGTGCTAGAGATTGGGACAGGGGGCCCTACGAGCAGTACTTC
TRBJ2-3	few	TRBV5-4	TRBD1	CASRGDRALTDTQYF	TGTGCCAGCAGGGGGGACAGGGCCCTCACAGATACGCAGTATTTT
TRBJ1-1	.	TRBV19	TRBD1	CASIGRTGKSPEAFF	TGTGCCAGTATAGGGCGGACAGGGAAGAGCCCTGAAGCTTTCTTT
TRBJ1-6	once	TRBV20-1	.	CSAILGSRTTQNSPLHF	TGCAGTGCTATACTAGGGTCGAGGACAACCCAAAATTCACCCCTCCACTTT
TRBJ1-5	.	TRBV27	TRBD1	CASQGEGGNQPQHF	TGTGCCAGCCAGGGGGAGGGGGGCAATCAGCCCCAGCATTTT
TRBJ2-7	few	TRBV14	.	CASSQDRIYEQYF	TGTGCCAGCAGCCAAGATCGAATCTACGAGCAGTACTTC
TRBJ2-5	few	TRBV5-1	.	CASSTGQTKYQETQYF	TGCGCCAGCAGCACCGGACAGACGAAGTACCAAGAGACCCAGTACTTC
TRBJ2-5	.	TRBV7-9	.	CATSRDTSQETQYF	TGTGCCACCTCACGGGACACATCTCAAGAGACCCAGTACTTC
TRBJ1-1	few	TRBV2	.	CASSGQEGKNTEAFF	TGTGCCAGCAGTGGCCAGGAGGGTAAGAACACTGAAGCTTTCTTT
TRBJ2-7	.	TRBV20-1	TRBD1	CSATGQGGGYEQYF	TGCAGTGCTACAGGACAGGGGGGTGGCTACGAGCAGTACTTC
TRBJ2-5	many	TRBV6-1	TRBD1	CASSEETGIETQYF	TGTGCCAGCAGTGAAGAGACAGGGATAGAGACCCAGTACTTC
TRBJ1-2	.	TRBV19	.	CASSRVREWASGDYGYTF	TGTGCCAGTAGTAGGGTCCGAGAATGGGCCTCGGGGGACTATGGCTACACCTTC
TRBJ2-2	few	TRBV19	TRBD1	CASSMGRDRGLTGELFF	TGTGCCAGTAGTATGGGCCGGGACAGGGGGCTCACCGGGGAGCTGTTTTTT
TRBJ2-6	.	TRBV28	.	CASGTPSGANVLTF	TGTGCCAGCGGGACCCCCTCCGGGGCCAACGTCCTGACTTTC
TRBJ2-2	.	TRBV7-9	.	CASSLSQTNNVGELFF	TGTGCCAGCAGCTTATCCCAGACAAACAACGTCGGGGAGCTGTTTTTT
TRBJ2-1	few	TRBV6-5	TRBD1	CASSYRGHEQFF	TGTGCCAGCAGTTACAGGGGGCATGAGCAGTTCTTC
TRBJ2-1	few	TRBV2	TRBD1	CASRGQGIYNEQFF	TGTGCCAGCAGGGGACAGGGGATCTACAATGAGCAGTTCTTC
TRBJ1-1	once	TRBV19	.	CASSRWREAFF	TGTGCCAGTAGTAGGTGGAGGGAAGCTTTCTTT
TRBJ2-1	few	TRBV6-1	.	CAIEWGYNEQFF	TGTGCCATCGAGTGGGGGTACAATGAGCAGTTCTTC
TRBJ2-5	few	TRBV7-8	.	CASSLGKGWHQETQYF	TGTGCCAGCAGCTTAGGCAAGGGGTGGCACCAAGAGACCCAGTACTTC
TRBJ2-1	many	TRBV7-8	TRBD2	CASSFGAGGIINEQFF	TGTGCCAGCAGCTTTGGAGCGGGGGGGATTATCAATGAGCAGTTCTTC
TRBJ2-6	.	TRBV7-9	.	CASSPSPGEGGANVLTF	TGTGCCAGCAGCCCTAGCCCGGGGGAAGGTGGGGCCAACGTCCTGACTTTC
TRBJ1-5	.	TRBV4-1	.	CASSQAWGGSDQPQHF	TGCGCCAGCAGCCAAGCTTGGGGGGGTTCGGATCAGCCCCAGCATTTT
TRBJ1-1	.	TRBV14	.	CASSQDLDSFRAEAFF	TGTGCCAGCAGCCAGGACCTGGACAGTTTTCGCGCTGAAGCTTTCTTT
TRBJ1-2	.	TRBV6-6	TRBD1	CASSYETGGNYGYTF	TGTGCCAGCAGTTACGAGACAGGGGGCAACTATGGCTACACCTTC
TRBJ1-2	.	TRBV7-6	TRBD1	CASSPGGAPDGYTF	TGTGCCAGCAGCCCAGGGGGGGCGCCGGATGGCTACACCTTC
TRBJ2-5	.	TRBV7-6	TRBD1	CASSSFGTGRETQYF	TGTGCCAGCAGCTCTTTCGGGACAGGGAGGGAGACCCAGTACTTC